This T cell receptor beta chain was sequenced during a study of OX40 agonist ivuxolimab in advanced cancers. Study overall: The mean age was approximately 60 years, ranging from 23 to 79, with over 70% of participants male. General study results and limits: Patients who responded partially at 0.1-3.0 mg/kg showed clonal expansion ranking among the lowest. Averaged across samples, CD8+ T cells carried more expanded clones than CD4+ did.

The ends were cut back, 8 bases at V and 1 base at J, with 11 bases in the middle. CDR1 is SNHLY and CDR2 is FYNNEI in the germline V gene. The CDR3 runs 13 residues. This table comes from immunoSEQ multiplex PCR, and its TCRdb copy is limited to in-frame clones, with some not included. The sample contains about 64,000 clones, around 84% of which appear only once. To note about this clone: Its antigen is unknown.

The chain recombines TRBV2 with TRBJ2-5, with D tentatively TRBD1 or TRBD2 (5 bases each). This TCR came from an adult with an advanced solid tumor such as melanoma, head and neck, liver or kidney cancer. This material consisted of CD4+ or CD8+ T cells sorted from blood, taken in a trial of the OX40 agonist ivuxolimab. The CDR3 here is CASGGPIQETQYF. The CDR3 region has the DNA TGTGCCAGCGGGGGACCCATCCAAGAGACCCAGTACTTC.